This section outlines one T cell receptor beta chain sequence together with its context. Its antigen is still unknown. PCR involved 60 Vbeta and 13 Jbeta primers. TCRdb keeps only in-frame clones here, not all; method: immunoSEQ multiplex PCR. This sample has roughly 80,000 clones; around 78% occur once, and the top ten carry around 3.6%. The sample is drawn from a study of cytomegalovirus exposure and HLA in healthy donors. In germline, CDR1 is SGHRS, CDR2 YFSETQ. V was trimmed by 5 bases and J by 1 base, leaving 12 bases between them. This CDR3 comprises 14 residues. General study points: CMV serostatus was the sole immune exposure data available. Later analysis demonstrated an association between a missense DCLRE1C variant and TCR beta V- and J-gene trimming.

Sequenced material: PBMCs. The genes are TRBV5-1 and TRBJ1-1; no clear D gene. The clonotype originates from a middle-aged man in good health and CMV-seronegative. Here the CDR3 DNA reads TGCGCCAGCAGACCCCCGGGAGCGAACACTGAAGCTTTCTTT. It specifies CASRPPGANTEAFF.